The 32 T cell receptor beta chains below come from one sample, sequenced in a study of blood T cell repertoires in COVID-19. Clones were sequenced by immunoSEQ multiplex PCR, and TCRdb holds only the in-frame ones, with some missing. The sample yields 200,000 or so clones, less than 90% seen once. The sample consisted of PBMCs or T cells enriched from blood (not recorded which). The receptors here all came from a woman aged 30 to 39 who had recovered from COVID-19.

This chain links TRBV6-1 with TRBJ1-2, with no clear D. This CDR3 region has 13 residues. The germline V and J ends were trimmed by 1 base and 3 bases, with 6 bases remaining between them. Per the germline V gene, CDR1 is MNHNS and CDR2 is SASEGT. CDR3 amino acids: CASSEGLYYGYTF. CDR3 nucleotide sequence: TGTGCCAGCAGTGAAGGGCTGTACTATGGCTACACCTTC.

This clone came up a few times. As DNA, the CDR3 is TGTGCCAGCAGCAAAGGGGGTAGGTACGAGCAGTACTTC. It translates to CASSKGGRYEQYF. The V call is TRBV5-6, the J call TRBJ2-7; the D gene is possibly TRBD1 (6 bases). V was clipped by 4 bases and J by 4 bases, with 12 bases between them. Per germline, CDR1 SGHDT and CDR2 YYEEEE. The CDR3 totals 13 residues. The full variable domain, with the rest looked up from reference TRBV5-6 and TRBJ2-7, is DAGVTQSPTHLIKTRGQQVTLRCSPKSGHDTVSWYQQALGQGPQFIFQYYEEEERQRGNFPDRFSGHQFPNYSSELNVNALLLGDSALYLCASSKGGRYEQYFGPGTRLTVT.

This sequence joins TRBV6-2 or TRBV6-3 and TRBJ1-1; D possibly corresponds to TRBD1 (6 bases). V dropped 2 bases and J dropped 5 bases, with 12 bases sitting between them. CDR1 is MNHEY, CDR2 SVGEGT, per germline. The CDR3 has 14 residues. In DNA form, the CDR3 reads TGTGCCAGCAGTTACGGGGGCGCGAGGACTGAAGCTTTCTTT. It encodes CASSYGGARTEAFF.

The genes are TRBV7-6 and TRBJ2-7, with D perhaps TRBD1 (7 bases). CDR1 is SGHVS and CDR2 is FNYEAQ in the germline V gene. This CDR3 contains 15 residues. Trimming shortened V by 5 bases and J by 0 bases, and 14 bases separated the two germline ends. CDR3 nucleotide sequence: TGTGCCAGCAGCCCAGGGGGACTCAACTCCTACGAGCAGTACTTC. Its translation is CASSPGGLNSYEQYF.

The CDR3 sequence: CASSQRPRGHTEAFF. In DNA form, the CDR3 reads TGTGCCAGCAGCCAAAGGCCCAGGGGCCACACTGAAGCTTTCTTT. This chain joins TRBV14 and TRBJ1-1; a possible D gene is TRBD1 (6 bases). Germline CDR1 and CDR2: SGHDN and FVKESK. The CDR3 extends over 15 amino acids. V dropped 2 bases and J dropped 3 bases, with 13 bases sitting between them.

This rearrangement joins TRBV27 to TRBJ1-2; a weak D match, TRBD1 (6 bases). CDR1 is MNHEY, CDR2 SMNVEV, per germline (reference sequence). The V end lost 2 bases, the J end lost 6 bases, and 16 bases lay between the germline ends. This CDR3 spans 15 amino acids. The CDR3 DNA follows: TGTGCCAGCAGTTTAGGAACAGGGATATCAGATGGCTACACCTTC. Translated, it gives CASSLGTGISDGYTF.

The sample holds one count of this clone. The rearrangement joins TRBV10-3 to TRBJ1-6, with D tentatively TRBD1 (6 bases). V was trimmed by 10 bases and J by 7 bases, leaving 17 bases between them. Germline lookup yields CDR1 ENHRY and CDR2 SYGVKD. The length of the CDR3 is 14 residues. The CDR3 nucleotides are TGTGCCACCCTTCCTCAGGGGACGAATTCACCCCTCCACTTT. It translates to CATLPQGTNSPLHF.

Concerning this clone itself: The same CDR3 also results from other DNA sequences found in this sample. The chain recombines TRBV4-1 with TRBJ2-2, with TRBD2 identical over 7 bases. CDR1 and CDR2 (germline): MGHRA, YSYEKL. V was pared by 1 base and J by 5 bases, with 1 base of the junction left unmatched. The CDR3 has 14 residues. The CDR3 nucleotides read TGCGCCAGCAGCCAAGTGGGGGGGACCGGGGAGCTGTTTTTT. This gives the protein CASSQVGGTGELFF.

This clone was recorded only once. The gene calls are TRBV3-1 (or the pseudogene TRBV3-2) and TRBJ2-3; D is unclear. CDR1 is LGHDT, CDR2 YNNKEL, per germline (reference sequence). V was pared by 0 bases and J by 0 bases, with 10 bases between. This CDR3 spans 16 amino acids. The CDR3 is CASSQDGSESTDTQYF. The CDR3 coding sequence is TGTGCCAGCAGCCAAGATGGTTCGGAGAGCACAGATACGCAGTATTTT.

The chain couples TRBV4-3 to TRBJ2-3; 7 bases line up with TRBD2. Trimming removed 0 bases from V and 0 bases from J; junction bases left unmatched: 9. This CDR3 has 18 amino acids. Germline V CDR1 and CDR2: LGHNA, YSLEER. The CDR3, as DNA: TGCGCCAGCAGCCAAGATTTGCGGGGGTCTATTAGCACAGATACGCAGTATTTT. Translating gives CASSQDLRGSISTDTQYF.

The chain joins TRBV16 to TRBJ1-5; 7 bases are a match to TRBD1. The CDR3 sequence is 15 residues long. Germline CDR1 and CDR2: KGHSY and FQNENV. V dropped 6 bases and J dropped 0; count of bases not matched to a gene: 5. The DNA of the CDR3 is TGTGCCAGCAGTCGGGACAGCTATAGCAATCAGCCCCAGCATTTT. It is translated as CASSRDSYSNQPQHF.

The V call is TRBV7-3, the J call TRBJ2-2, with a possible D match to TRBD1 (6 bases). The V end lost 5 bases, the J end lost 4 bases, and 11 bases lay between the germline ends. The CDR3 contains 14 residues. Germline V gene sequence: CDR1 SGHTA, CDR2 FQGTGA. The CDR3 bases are TGTGCCAGCAGCCAGGGACATACCACCGGGGAGCTGTTTTTT. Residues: CASSQGHTTGELFF.

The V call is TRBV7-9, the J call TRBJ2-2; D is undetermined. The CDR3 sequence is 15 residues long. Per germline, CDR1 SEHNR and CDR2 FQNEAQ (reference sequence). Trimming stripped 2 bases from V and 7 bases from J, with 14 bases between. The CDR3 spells CASSLRRRWIGELFF. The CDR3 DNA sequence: TGTGCCAGCAGCTTACGCCGCAGGTGGATCGGGGAGCTGTTTTTT.

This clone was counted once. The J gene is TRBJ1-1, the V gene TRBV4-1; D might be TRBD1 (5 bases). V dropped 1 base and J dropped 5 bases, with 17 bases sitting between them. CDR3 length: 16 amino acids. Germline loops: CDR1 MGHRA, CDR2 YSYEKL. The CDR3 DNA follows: TGCGCCAGCAGCCAAGTGGGGGGGAGGTTAGGGACTGAAGCTTTCTTT. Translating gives CASSQVGGRLGTEAFF.

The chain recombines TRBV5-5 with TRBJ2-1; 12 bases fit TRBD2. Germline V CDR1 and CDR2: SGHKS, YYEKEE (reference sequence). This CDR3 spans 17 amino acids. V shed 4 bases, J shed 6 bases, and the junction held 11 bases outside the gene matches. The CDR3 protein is CASSLAGGAVVVNEQFF. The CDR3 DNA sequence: TGTGCCAGCAGCCTAGCGGGGGGGGCCGTGGTAGTCAATGAGCAGTTCTTC.

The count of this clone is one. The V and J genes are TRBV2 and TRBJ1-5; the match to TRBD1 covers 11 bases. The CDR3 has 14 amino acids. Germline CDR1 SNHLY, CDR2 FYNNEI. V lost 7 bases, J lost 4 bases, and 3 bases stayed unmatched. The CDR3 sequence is CASTDRGRNQPQHF. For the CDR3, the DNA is TGTGCCAGCACGGACAGGGGGCGGAATCAGCCCCAGCATTTT. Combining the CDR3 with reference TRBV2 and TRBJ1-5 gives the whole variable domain EPEVTQTPSHQVTQMGQEVILRCVPISNHLYFYWYRQILGQKVEFLVSFYNNEISEKSEIFDDQFSVERPDGSNFTLKIRSTKLEDSAMYFCASTDRGRNQPQHFGDGTRLSIL.

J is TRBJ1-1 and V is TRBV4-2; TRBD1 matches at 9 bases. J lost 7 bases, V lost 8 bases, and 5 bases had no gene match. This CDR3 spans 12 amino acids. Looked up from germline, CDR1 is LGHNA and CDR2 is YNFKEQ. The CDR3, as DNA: TGTGCCAGCGGGACAGGGCGGGTTGAAGCTTTCTTT. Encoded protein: CASGTGRVEAFF.

This chain's CDR3 is CASSGDPGVLGVGANVLTF. CDR3 sequence (DNA): TGTGCCAGCAGCGGAGACCCGGGGGTTTTGGGGGTAGGGGCCAACGTCCTGACTTTC. V and J are TRBV9 and TRBJ2-6; tentative D call: TRBD2 (6 bases). CDR1 and CDR2 from the germline V gene are SGDLS and YYNGEE. This CDR3 region has 19 residues. Trimming cost V 3 bases and J 4 bases, with 23 bases left between them.

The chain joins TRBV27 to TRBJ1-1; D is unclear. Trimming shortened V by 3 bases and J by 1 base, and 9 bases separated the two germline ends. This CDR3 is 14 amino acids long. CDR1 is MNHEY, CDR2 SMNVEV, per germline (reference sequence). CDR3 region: CASSFTERNTEAFF. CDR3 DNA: TGTGCCAGCAGTTTCACCGAGCGGAACACTGAAGCTTTCTTT.

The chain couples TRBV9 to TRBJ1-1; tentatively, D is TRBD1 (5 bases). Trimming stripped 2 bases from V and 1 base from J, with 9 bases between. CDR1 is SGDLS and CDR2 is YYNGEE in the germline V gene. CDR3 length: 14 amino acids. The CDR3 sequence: CASSVRDRNTEAFF. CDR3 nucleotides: TGTGCCAGCAGCGTCAGAGACAGGAACACTGAAGCTTTCTTT.

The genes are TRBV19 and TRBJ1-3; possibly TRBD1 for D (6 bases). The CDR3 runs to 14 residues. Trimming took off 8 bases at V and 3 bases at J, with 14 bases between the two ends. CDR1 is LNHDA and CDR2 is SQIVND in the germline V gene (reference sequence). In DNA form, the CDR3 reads TGTGCCAGTGCCAAACAGGGAGTTGGAAACACCATATATTTT. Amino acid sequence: CASAKQGVGNTIYF.

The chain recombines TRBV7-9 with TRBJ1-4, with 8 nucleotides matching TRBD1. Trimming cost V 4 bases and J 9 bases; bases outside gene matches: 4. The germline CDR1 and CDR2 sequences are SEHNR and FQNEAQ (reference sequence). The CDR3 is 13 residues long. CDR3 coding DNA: TGTGCCAGCAGCTCCCGGACAGGGAAAAAACTGTTTTTT. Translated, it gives CASSSRTGKKLFF.

The CDR3 reads CASSQDAGADYGYTF. Here the CDR3 DNA reads TGTGCCAGCAGCCAAGATGCGGGCGCGGACTATGGCTACACCTTC. This chain uses TRBV4-2 with TRBJ1-2; D is undetermined. V was trimmed by 0 bases and J by 3 bases, leaving 11 bases between them. The CDR3 runs 15 residues. Germline V CDR1 and CDR2: LGHNA, YNFKEQ.

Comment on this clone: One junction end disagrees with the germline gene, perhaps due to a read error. The DNA for the CDR3 is TGTGCCAGCTCCCCACTAGCGGGGGGCGACTACAATGAGCAGTTCTTC. Translating gives CASSPLAGGDYNEQFF. The chain employs TRBV18 and TRBJ2-1; 12 bases agree with TRBD2. The germline V gene encodes CDR1 KGHSH and CDR2 LQKENI. This CDR3 has 16 amino acids.

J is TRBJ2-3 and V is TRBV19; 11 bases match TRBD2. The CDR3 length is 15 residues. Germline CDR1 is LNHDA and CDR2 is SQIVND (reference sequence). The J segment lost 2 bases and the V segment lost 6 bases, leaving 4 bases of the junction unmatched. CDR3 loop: CASRPSGGNTDTQYF. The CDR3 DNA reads TGTGCCAGTAGGCCTAGCGGGGGGAACACAGATACGCAGTATTTT.

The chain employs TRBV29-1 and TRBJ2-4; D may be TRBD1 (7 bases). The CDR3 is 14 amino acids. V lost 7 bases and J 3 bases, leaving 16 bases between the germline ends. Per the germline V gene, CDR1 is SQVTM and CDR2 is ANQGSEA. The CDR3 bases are TGCAGCGCCTCGCACCAGGGGGGCAAAAACATTCAGTACTTC. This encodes CSASHQGGKNIQYF.

CDR3 region: CASSQVETSDNEQFF. CDR3 bases: TGCGCCAGCAGCCAAGTCGAGACTAGCGACAATGAGCAGTTCTTC. The V call is TRBV4-1, the J call TRBJ2-1; 8 positions agree with TRBD2. The CDR3 has 15 residues. The trim removed 1 base at V and 5 bases at J, leaving 4 bases unmatched. Per the germline V gene, CDR1 is MGHRA and CDR2 is YSYEKL.

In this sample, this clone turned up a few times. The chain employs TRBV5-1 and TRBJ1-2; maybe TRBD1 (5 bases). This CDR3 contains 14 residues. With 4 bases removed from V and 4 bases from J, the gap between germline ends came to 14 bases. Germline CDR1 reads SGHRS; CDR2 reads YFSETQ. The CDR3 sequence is CASSPVDSSYGYTF. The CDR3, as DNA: TGCGCCAGCAGCCCGGTTGACAGCTCCTATGGCTACACCTTC.

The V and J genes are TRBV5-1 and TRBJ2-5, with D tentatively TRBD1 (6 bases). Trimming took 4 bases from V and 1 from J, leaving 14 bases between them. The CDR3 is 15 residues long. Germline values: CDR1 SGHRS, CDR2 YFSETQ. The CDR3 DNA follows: TGCGCCAGCAGCGAATCCGGGACAACCCAAGAGACCCAGTACTTC. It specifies CASSESGTTQETQYF.

The DNA of the CDR3 is TGTGCCAGCAGCTTTCTGGAACAGGAGTTCTTCGAGCAGTACTTC. It codes for CASSFLEQEFFEQYF. The V and J genes are TRBV5-6 and TRBJ2-7, with D tentatively TRBD1 (5 bases). The CDR3 spans 15 residues. Per the germline V gene, CDR1 is SGHDT and CDR2 is YYEEEE. Trimming took off 2 bases at V and 6 bases at J, with 18 bases between the two ends. The variable domain in full, completed from reference TRBV5-6 and TRBJ2-7, reads DAGVTQSPTHLIKTRGQQVTLRCSPKSGHDTVSWYQQALGQGPQFIFQYYEEEERQRGNFPDRFSGHQFPNYSSELNVNALLLGDSALYLCASSFLEQEFFEQYFGPGTRLTVT.

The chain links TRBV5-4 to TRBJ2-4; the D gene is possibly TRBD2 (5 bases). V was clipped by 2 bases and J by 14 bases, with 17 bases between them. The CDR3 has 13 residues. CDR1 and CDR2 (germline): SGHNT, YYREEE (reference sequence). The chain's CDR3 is CASSLDFVYGEYF. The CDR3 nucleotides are TGTGCCAGCAGCTTAGATTTCGTGTACGGGGAGTACTTC.

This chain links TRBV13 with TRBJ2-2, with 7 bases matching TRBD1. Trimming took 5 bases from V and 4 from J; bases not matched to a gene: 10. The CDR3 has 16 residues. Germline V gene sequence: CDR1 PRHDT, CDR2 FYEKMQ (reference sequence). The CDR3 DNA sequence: TGTGCCAGCAGCCATCTGGACAGGCCGGGCACCGGGGAGCTGTTTTTT. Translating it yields CASSHLDRPGTGELFF.